The rows below give T cell receptor beta chains drawn from one sample of a study of tumor and adjacent non-tumor tissue in lung cancer. Using its own MiXCR run on the multiplex PCR reads, TCRdb lists one record per CDR3 protein. The sample consists of around 210,000 distinct CDR3 sequences, about two thirds of them appearing once. Sequencing used lung tumor tissue. These TCRs come from a man aged 60-69 years with non-small cell lung cancer. Each CDR3 is given with its conserved first and last residue. The order of the fields is clone size, D gene, J gene, V gene, CDR3 protein, CDR3 DNA. A D gene is named only where the DNA matches it firmly. Part of the rows lack a size; the others show once, few, many or a class for expanded clones.

abundance: -; d_gene: -; j_gene: TRBJ2-3; v_gene: TRBV11-3; CDR3aa: CASSLVGVGGTDTQYF; CDR3nt: TGTGCCAGCAGCTTAGTGGGTGTGGGAGGAACAGATACGCAGTATTTT
abundance: -; d_gene: TRBD2; j_gene: TRBJ2-7; v_gene: TRBV20-1; CDR3aa: CSARGGRGDEQYF; CDR3nt: TGCAGTGCTAGGGGCGGGAGGGGTGACGAGCAGTACTTC
abundance: -; d_gene: TRBD1; j_gene: TRBJ2-3; v_gene: TRBV5-1; CDR3aa: CASSPGQGSDTQYF; CDR3nt: TGCGCCAGCAGCCCCGGACAGGGGTCAGATACGCAGTATTTT
abundance: -; d_gene: TRBD1; j_gene: TRBJ1-2; v_gene: TRBV29-1; CDR3aa: CIVVLQGGNYGYTF; CDR3nt: TGCATCGTTGTCCTACAGGGGGGAAACTATGGCTACACCTTC
abundance: few; d_gene: -; j_gene: TRBJ2-7; v_gene: TRBV20-1; CDR3aa: CSALDGPGEQYF; CDR3nt: TGCAGTGCTTTGGACGGTCCGGGGGAGCAGTACTTC
abundance: -; d_gene: -; j_gene: TRBJ2-3; v_gene: TRBV12-3/TRBV12-4; CDR3aa: CISTPVSTDTQYF; CDR3nt: TGTATCAGCACCCCTGTTAGCACAGATACGCAGTATTTT
abundance: -; d_gene: -; j_gene: TRBJ1-6; v_gene: TRBV20-1; CDR3aa: CSARGGWSTNSHLHF; CDR3nt: TGCAGTGCTAGGGGGGGATGGTCTACGAATTCACACCTCCACTTT
abundance: -; d_gene: -; j_gene: TRBJ1-1; v_gene: TRBV12-5; CDR3aa: CASSLGGLQNTEAFF; CDR3nt: TGTGCTAGTAGTCTCGGCGGTCTCCAAAACACTGAAGCTTTCTTT
abundance: -; d_gene: -; j_gene: TRBJ2-3; v_gene: TRBV10-3; CDR3aa: CATGSGTDTQYF; CDR3nt: TGTGCCACTGGGTCCGGTACAGATACGCAGTATTTT
abundance: many; d_gene: -; j_gene: TRBJ2-7; v_gene: TRBV29-1; CDR3aa: CSVEDHSRGQSSYEQYF; CDR3nt: TGCAGCGTTGAAGATCACTCCCGGGGTCAAAGCTCCTACGAGCAGTACTTC
abundance: -; d_gene: TRBD2; j_gene: TRBJ2-5; v_gene: TRBV20-1; CDR3aa: CSASLAGGGAETQYF; CDR3nt: TGCAGTGCCTCTTTGGCGGGCGGGGGGGCAGAGACCCAGTACTTC
abundance: once; d_gene: TRBD1; j_gene: TRBJ1-6; v_gene: TRBV20-1; CDR3aa: CSARVKTGTYNSPLHF; CDR3nt: TGCAGTGCTAGAGTCAAGACAGGGACCTATAATTCACCCCTCCACTTT
abundance: few; d_gene: -; j_gene: TRBJ1-5; v_gene: TRBV20-1; CDR3aa: CSARGKEINQPQHF; CDR3nt: TGCAGTGCTAGAGGCAAGGAAATCAATCAGCCCCAGCATTTT
abundance: few; d_gene: TRBD2; j_gene: TRBJ2-1; v_gene: TRBV4-2; CDR3aa: CASSQGTGTSGDNEQFF; CDR3nt: TGTGCCAGCAGCCAAGGGACCGGGACTAGCGGGGACAATGAGCAGTTCTTC
abundance: -; d_gene: -; j_gene: TRBJ1-1; v_gene: TRBV11-2; CDR3aa: CASSANRNTEAFF; CDR3nt: TGTGCCAGCAGTGCGAACAGGAACACTGAAGCTTTCTTT
abundance: -; d_gene: TRBD1; j_gene: TRBJ1-1; v_gene: TRBV10-2; CDR3aa: CASSGTENTEAFF; CDR3nt: TGCGCCAGTAGTGGGACAGAGAACACTGAAGCTTTCTTT